This TCR beta chain was documented in a study of blood T cell repertoires in COVID-19. The protocol was immunoSEQ multiplex PCR, while the TCRdb copy is restricted to in-frame clones and leaves out a portion. The sample holds 200,000 to 250,000 clones; 82% are singletons and the top ten take approximately 3.6%. Germline assignment: CDR1 SGHRS and CDR2 YFSETQ. This CDR3 has 14 residues. V was trimmed by 4 bases and J by 5 bases, leaving 16 bases between them. This clone appeared a few times. The TCR originated in a woman between 55 and 75 years old who had recovered from COVID-19. The rearrangement joins TRBV5-1 to TRBJ2-7, with D possibly TRBD1 on 6 matching bases. Sequencing was done on a sample of PBMCs or T cells enriched from blood (not recorded which). The DNA of the CDR3 is TGCGCCAGCAGCAGGTCAACAGGGCAGGACGAGCAGTACTTC. Amino acids: CASSRSTGQDEQYF.